These T cell receptor beta chains were read from a single sample in a study of shared clonotypes between healthy human individuals. Some clones are missing from TCRdb's copy, which holds only in-frame ones; the method was immunoSEQ multiplex PCR. The sample carries over 2 million clones, 85% to 95% recorded once. Source material: naive CD4+ T cells sorted from blood. These receptors were obtained from a man aged 18 to 29 in good health. Both conserved end residues are part of each CDR3. A D gene is named only where the DNA matches it firmly. Some rows mark clone size as missing; the rest say once, few, many or name a class of expanded clone.

TRBV6-4	TRBJ1-6	NA	NA	CASSDSWTVVYNSPLHF	TGTGCCAGCAGTGACTCGTGGACAGTTGTTTATAATTCACCCCTCCACTTT
TRBV7-2	TRBJ1-1	TRBD1	NA	CASSLNRGGTEAFF	TGTGCCAGCAGCTTGAACAGGGGGGGCACTGAAGCTTTCTTT
TRBV5-8	TRBJ1-4	NA	NA	CASSFGRAFNEKLFF	TGTGCCAGCAGCTTCGGTCGTGCGTTCAATGAAAAACTGTTTTTT
TRBV9	TRBJ1-2	NA	NA	CASSVLDSRGYTF	TGTGCCAGCAGCGTACTCGACAGTCGGGGCTACACCTTC
TRBV2	TRBJ1-4	NA	NA	CASSWDRANEKLFF	TGTGCCAGCAGCTGGGACCGAGCGAATGAAAAACTGTTTTTT
TRBV5-8	TRBJ2-7	NA	once	CASSHRLQISEQYF	TGTGCCAGCAGCCATCGATTACAAATCTCCGAGCAGTACTTC
TRBV20-1	TRBJ1-4	NA	NA	CSATNGEKLFF	TGCAGTGCCACCAATGGGGAAAAACTGTTTTTT
TRBV5-6	TRBJ2-7	NA	once	CASSLVSRSDHEQYF	TGTGCCAGCAGCTTGGTTAGCAGATCTGACCACGAGCAGTACTTC
TRBV6-5	TRBJ1-5	NA	NA	CASSYAGGAPQHF	TGTGCCAGCAGTTACGCCGGAGGGGCGCCCCAGCATTTT
TRBV5-1	TRBJ2-7	TRBD1	NA	CASSNGQGSSYEQYF	TGCGCCAGCAGCAACGGACAGGGGAGCTCCTACGAGCAGTACTTC
TRBV18	TRBJ1-2	NA	once	CASSPGPTNYGYTF	TGTGCCAGCTCACCAGGCCCCACTAACTATGGCTACACCTTC
TRBV18	TRBJ1-1	NA	many	CASSPQSEAFF	TGTGCCAGCTCACCCCAGTCTGAAGCTTTCTTT
TRBV29-1	TRBJ1-1	TRBD1	NA	CSVEGQGSNTEAFF	TGCAGCGTTGAAGGACAGGGATCCAACACTGAAGCTTTCTTT
TRBV5-1	TRBJ2-1	TRBD2	NA	CASSPRLAGDLNEQFF	TGCGCCAGCAGCCCGAGACTAGCGGGAGATCTCAATGAGCAGTTCTTC
TRBV9	TRBJ2-2	TRBD1	once	CASSERQGSTGELFF	TGTGCCAGCAGCGAGAGACAGGGGAGCACCGGGGAGCTGTTTTTT
TRBV30	TRBJ1-3	NA	NA	CAWGSSNTIYF	TGTGCCTGGGGGTCTAGCAACACCATATATTTT
TRBV7-9	TRBJ1-1	NA	NA	CASSLGTEAFF	TGTGCCAGCAGCTTAGGGACTGAAGCTTTCTTT
TRBV7-2	TRBJ2-7	TRBD2	NA	CASSLVSGRAQNEQYF	TGTGCCAGCAGCTTAGTTAGCGGGAGGGCCCAAAACGAGCAGTACTTC
TRBV7-2	TRBJ1-2	NA	NA	CASSLGGHYGYTF	TGTGCCAGCAGCTTAGGGGGCCACTATGGCTACACCTTC
TRBV10-3	TRBJ1-3	NA	NA	CAISTPRGYSGNTIYF	TGTGCCATCAGTACTCCCCGCGGTTACTCTGGAAACACCATATATTTT
TRBV5-8	TRBJ2-5	TRBD2	once	CASSSGTSGEETQYF	TGTGCCAGCAGCTCCGGGACTAGCGGGGAAGAGACCCAGTACTTC
TRBV11-3	TRBJ1-1	NA	NA	CASSLSLLGRVTEAFF	TGTGCCAGCAGCTTAAGTCTACTGGGACGCGTCACTGAAGCTTTCTTT
TRBV6-5	TRBJ1-1	NA	NA	CASSPILGATEAFF	TGTGCCAGCAGTCCAATACTCGGGGCAACTGAAGCTTTCTTT
TRBV7-3	TRBJ2-2	NA	few	CASSKDTGELFF	TGTGCCAGCAGCAAAGACACCGGGGAGCTGTTTTTT
TRBV2	TRBJ1-5	NA	NA	CASGTQGNSIQPQHF	TGTGCCAGCGGAACACAGGGAAATAGCATTCAGCCCCAGCATTTT
TRBV19	TRBJ1-5	NA	NA	CASSIGDRGFNQPQHF	TGTGCCAGTAGTATCGGGGATCGGGGGTTCAATCAGCCCCAGCATTTT
TRBV7-2	TRBJ1-6	NA	NA	CASSLAQVNSPLHF	TGTGCCAGCAGCTTAGCACAGGTGAATTCACCCCTCCACTTT
TRBV5-6	TRBJ2-5	NA	NA	CASSFGVFQETQYF	TGTGCCAGCAGCTTCGGAGTCTTCCAAGAGACCCAGTACTTC
TRBV28	TRBJ1-5	NA	NA	CASSLMVDQPQHF	TGTGCCAGCAGTTTAATGGTCGATCAGCCCCAGCATTTT
TRBV25-1	TRBJ2-7	TRBD1	NA	CASAAGGDYEQYF	TGTGCCAGCGCTGCAGGGGGTGACTACGAGCAGTACTTC
TRBV6-5	TRBJ1-5	NA	NA	CASRPAWGNQPQHF	TGTGCCAGCAGGCCTGCCTGGGGCAATCAGCCCCAGCATTTT
TRBV18	TRBJ1-1	TRBD1	NA	CASSPQGQGLNTEAFF	TGTGCCAGCTCACCACAAGGACAGGGGTTGAACACTGAAGCTTTCTTT
TRBV2	TRBJ2-7	NA	NA	CASSEATWGVEQYF	TGTGCCAGCAGTGAAGCGACATGGGGGGTCGAGCAGTACTTC
TRBV15	TRBJ2-2	TRBD1	NA	CATSRRQGDTGELFF	TGTGCCACCAGCAGAAGACAGGGGGACACCGGGGAGCTGTTTTTT
TRBV30	TRBJ2-7	NA	NA	CAWARRGLYEQYF	TGTGCCTGGGCGAGGCGGGGGCTCTACGAGCAGTACTTC
TRBV7-7	TRBJ2-5	TRBD2	once	CASSLAASGGEETQYF	TGTGCTAGCAGCTTAGCGGCCAGCGGGGGAGAAGAGACCCAGTACTTC